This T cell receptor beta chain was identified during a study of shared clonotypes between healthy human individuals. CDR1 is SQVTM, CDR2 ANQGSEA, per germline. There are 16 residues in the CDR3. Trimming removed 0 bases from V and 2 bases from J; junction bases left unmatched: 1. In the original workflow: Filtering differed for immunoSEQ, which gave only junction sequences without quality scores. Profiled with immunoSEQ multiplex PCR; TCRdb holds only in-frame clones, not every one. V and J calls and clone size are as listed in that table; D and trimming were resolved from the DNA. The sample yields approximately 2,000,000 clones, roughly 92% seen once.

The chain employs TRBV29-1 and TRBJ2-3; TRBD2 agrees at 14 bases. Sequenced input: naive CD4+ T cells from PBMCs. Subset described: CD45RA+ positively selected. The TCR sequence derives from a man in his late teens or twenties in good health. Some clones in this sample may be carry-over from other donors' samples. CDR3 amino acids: CSVEEGLAGATDTQYF. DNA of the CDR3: TGCAGCGTTGAAGAGGGACTAGCGGGGGCCACAGATACGCAGTATTTT.